This entry concerns a single T cell receptor beta chain. Its antigen is as yet unknown. Treatment reported: 15 to 20 received Ad26.COV2.S at low or high dose, single or two shots; roughly five received placebo; per-sample allocation not given. The investigators took samples on day 63 after the first vaccine or placebo injection. Profiled with immunoSEQ multiplex PCR; TCRdb holds only in-frame clones, not every one. The sample includes roughly 410,000 clones, 80% to 90% seen only once; the top ten take 7.4%. The entry originates in a study of Ad26.COV2.S vaccination and SARS-CoV-2 variants. Study details: Once, or twice with 56 days between doses, Ad26.COV2.S was given intramuscularly. Study-wide findings and caveats: Post-vaccination breadth of spike-specific CD8+ and CD4+ T cell responses was reportedly substantial. Analytic work on TCR breadth and depth might have understated the full extent of total T cell responses.

J was trimmed by 4 bases and V by 8 bases; bases with no gene match: 5. There are 13 residues in the CDR3. Germline CDR1 is MNHEY and CDR2 is SVGAGI. The chain combines TRBV6-5 with TRBJ1-1; TRBD1 agrees at 9 bases. The sequence was collected from a person aged 18-60 years who received the Ad26.COV2.S COVID-19 vaccine or a placebo. Material: peripheral blood, obtained in a trial of Ad26.COV2.S vaccine versus placebo. This chain's CDR3 is CASGPGQGTEAFF. The CDR3 DNA reads TGTGCCAGCGGGCCGGGACAGGGCACTGAAGCTTTCTTT.